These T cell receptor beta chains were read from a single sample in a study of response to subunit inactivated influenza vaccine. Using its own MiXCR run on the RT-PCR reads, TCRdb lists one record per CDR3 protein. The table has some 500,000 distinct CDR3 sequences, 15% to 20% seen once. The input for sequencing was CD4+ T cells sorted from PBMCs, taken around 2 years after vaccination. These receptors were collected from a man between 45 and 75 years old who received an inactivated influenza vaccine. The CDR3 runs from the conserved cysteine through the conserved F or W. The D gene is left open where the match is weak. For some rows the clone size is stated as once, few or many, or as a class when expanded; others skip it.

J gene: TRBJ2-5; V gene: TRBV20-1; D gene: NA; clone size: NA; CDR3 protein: CSATALGAQETQYF; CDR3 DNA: TGCAGTGCTACCGCTTTAGGGGCCCAAGAGACCCAGTACTTC
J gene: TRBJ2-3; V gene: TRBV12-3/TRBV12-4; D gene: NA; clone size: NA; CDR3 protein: CASSRLGGVSTDTQYF; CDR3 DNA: TGTGCCAGCAGTCGCCTGGGCGGGGTAAGCACAGATACGCAGTATTTT
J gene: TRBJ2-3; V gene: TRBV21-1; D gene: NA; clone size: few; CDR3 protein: CASSKLRTGNTYSTDTQYF; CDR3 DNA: TGTGCCAGCAGCAAATTGAGGACAGGGAACACGTATAGCACAGATACGCAGTATTTT
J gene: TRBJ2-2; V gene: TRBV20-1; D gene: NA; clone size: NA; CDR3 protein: CSAPGQDLGELFF; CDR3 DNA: TGCAGTGCTCCAGGACAAGACCTCGGGGAGCTGTTTTTT
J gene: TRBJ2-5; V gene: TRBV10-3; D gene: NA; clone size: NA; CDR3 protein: CAISLRRTEETQYF; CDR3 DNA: TGTGCCATCAGCCTCCGTAGGACAGAAGAGACCCAGTACTTC
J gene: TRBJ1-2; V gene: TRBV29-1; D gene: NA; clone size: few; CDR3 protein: CSVRKGQNYGYTF; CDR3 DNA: TGCAGCGTTCGCAAGGGGCAGAACTATGGCTACACCTTC
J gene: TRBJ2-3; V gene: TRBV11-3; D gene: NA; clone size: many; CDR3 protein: CASSLATRDTQYF; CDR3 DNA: TGTGCCAGCAGCTTAGCGACTAGAGATACGCAGTATTTT
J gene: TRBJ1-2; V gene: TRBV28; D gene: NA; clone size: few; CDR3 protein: CASSLPWQGYGYTF; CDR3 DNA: TGTGCCAGCAGTTTGCCTTGGCAGGGCTATGGCTACACCTTC
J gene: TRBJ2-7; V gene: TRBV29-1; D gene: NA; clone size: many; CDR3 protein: CSVSRDGYEQYF; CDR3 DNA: TGCAGCGTTTCCCGGGACGGCTACGAGCAGTACTTC
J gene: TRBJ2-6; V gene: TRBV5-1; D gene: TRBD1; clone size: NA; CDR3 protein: CASSFRGQTTSGANVLTF; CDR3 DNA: TGCGCCAGCAGCTTTAGGGGACAGACCACCTCTGGGGCCAACGTCCTGACTTTC
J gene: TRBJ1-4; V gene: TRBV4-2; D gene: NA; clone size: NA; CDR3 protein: CASSGIPGAGSEKLFF; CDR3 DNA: TGTGCCAGCAGCGGAATCCCAGGGGCGGGTAGTGAAAAACTGTTTTTT
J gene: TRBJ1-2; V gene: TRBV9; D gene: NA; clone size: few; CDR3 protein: CASSAQGPANYGYTF; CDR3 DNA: TGTGCCAGCAGCGCCCAGGGGCCTGCTAACTATGGCTACACCTTC
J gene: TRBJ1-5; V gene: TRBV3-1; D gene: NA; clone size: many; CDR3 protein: CASSQGVSNQPQHF; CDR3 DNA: TGTGCCAGCAGCCAAGGCGTAAGTAATCAGCCCCAGCATTTT
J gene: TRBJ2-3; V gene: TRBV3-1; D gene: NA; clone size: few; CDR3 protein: CASSQGVADTQYF; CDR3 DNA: TGTGCCAGCAGCCAAGGCGTCGCAGATACGCAGTATTTT
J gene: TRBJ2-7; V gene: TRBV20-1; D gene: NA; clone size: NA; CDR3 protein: CSGRTVYPSSYEQYF; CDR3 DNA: TGCAGTGGGAGGACAGTCTACCCGAGCTCCTACGAGCAGTACTTC
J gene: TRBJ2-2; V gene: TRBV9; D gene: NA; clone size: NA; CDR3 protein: CASSVRQGNGELFF; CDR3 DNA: TGTGCCAGCAGCGTACGGCAGGGGAACGGGGAGCTGTTTTTT
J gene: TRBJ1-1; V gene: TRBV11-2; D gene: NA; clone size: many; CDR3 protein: CASSLSSQTNTEAFF; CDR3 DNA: TGTGCCAGCAGCTTATCGTCACAAACGAACACTGAAGCTTTCTTT
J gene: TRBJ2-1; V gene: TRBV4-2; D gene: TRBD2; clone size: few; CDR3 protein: CASSQETSGDNEQFF; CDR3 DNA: TGTGCCAGCAGCCAAGAAACTAGCGGGGACAATGAGCAGTTCTTC
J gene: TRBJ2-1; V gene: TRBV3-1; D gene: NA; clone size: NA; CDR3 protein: CASRQKLGGNEQFF; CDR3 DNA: TGTGCCAGCAGGCAGAAGCTTGGGGGGAATGAGCAGTTCTTC
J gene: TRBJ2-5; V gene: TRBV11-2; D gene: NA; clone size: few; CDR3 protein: CASSLVGTSQETQYF; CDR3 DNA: TGTGCCAGCAGCTTAGTGGGGACATCCCAAGAGACCCAGTACTTC
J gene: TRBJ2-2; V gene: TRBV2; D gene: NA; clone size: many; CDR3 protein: CASSEVTGIGLNTGELFF; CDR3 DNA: TGTGCCAGCAGTGAAGTCACGGGTATAGGGCTGAACACCGGGGAGCTGTTTTTT
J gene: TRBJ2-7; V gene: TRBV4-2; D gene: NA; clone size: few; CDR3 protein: CASSQSEGGEQYF; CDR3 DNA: TGTGCCAGCAGCCAAAGCGAAGGGGGCGAGCAGTACTTC
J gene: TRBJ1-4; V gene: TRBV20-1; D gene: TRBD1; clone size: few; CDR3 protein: CSARGERQGWSEKLFF; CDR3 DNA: TGCAGTGCTAGAGGAGAGCGACAGGGTTGGAGCGAAAAACTGTTTTTT
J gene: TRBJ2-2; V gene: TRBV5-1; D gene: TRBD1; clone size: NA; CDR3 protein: CASSQQTGFSGELFF; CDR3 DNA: TGCGCCAGCAGCCAACAGACAGGGTTTAGCGGGGAGCTGTTTTTT
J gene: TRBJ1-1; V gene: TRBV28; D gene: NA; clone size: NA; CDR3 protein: CASSSLWQNTEAFF; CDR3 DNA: TGTGCCAGCAGTTCCCTTTGGCAGAACACTGAAGCTTTCTTT
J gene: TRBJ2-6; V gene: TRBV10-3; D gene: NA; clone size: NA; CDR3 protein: CAISDPPGANVLTF; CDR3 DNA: TGTGCCATCAGTGATCCGCCTGGGGCCAACGTCCTGACTTTC
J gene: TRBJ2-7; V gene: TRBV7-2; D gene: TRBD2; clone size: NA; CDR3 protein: CASSRNTGTIYEQYF; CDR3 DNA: TGTGCCAGCAGTCGTAATACGGGGACTATTTACGAGCAGTACTTC
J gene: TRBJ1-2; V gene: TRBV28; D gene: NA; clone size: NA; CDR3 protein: CASSLGGNANYGYTF; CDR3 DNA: TGTGCCAGCAGTTTAGGGGGGAACGCTAACTATGGCTACACCTTC
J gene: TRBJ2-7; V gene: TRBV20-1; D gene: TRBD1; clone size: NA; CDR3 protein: CSARTRGRLDEQYF; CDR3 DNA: TGCAGTGCTAGAACCAGGGGGCGCTTGGACGAGCAGTACTTC
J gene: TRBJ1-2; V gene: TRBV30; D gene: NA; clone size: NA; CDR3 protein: CAWRLNTRESGYTF; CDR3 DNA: TGTGCCTGGAGGCTTAATACCAGGGAATCTGGCTACACCTTC
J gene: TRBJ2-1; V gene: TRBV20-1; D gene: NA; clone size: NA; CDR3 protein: CSARGAYLLVYNEQFF; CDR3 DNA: TGCAGTGCTAGAGGCGCCTACCTCCTCGTCTACAATGAGCAGTTCTTC
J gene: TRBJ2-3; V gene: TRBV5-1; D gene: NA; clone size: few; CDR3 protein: CASSPDGRRGTDTQYF; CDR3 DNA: TGCGCCAGCAGTCCTGACGGCCGCCGAGGCACAGATACGCAGTATTTT